The 21 T cell receptor beta chains below come from one sample, sequenced in a study of blood T cell repertoires in COVID-19. Libraries were prepared by immunoSEQ multiplex PCR; TCRdb keeps only in-frame clonotypes and omits some of them. The table has 150,000 to 200,000 clones, roughly 87% seen once. Specimen: PBMCs or T cells enriched from blood (not recorded which). The source of these receptors is a woman aged 45-65 years who had recovered from COVID-19.

This clone occurred a few times. This sequence joins TRBV4-1 and TRBJ2-7, with a possible D match to TRBD2 (6 bases). Germline loops: CDR1 MGHRA, CDR2 YSYEKL. The CDR3 is made up of 15 amino acids. V was shortened by 4 bases and J by 2 bases, with 15 bases between the two germline ends. CDR3 DNA sequence: TGCGCCAGCAGCCCATCTACTAGCACCGCCTACGAGCAGTACTTC. Its protein is CASSPSTSTAYEQYF.

The chain links TRBV5-1 to TRBJ2-1; D unclear. The CDR3 extends over 14 amino acids. CDR1 and CDR2 (germline): SGHRS, YFSETQ. V lost 0 bases, J lost 3 bases, and 7 bases lay in between. As DNA, the CDR3 is TGCGCCAGCAGCTTGGTAGCCAACTACAATGAGCAGTTCTTC. Translated: CASSLVANYNEQFF.

This rearrangement joins TRBV18 to TRBJ1-3; TRBD1 aligns across 7 bases. The CDR3 consists of 16 residues. Per germline, CDR1 KGHSH and CDR2 LQKENI. J gave up 7 bases and V 3 bases, and 12 bases lay outside the gene matches. The CDR3 here is CASSPRDSVTRNTIYF. DNA of the CDR3: TGTGCCAGCTCACCCCGGGACAGCGTCACGCGGAACACCATATATTTT.

The chain has TRBV11-2 and TRBJ1-5, with TRBD1 matching 9 bases. CDR3 length: 14 amino acids. V shed 5 bases and J 4 bases; nucleotides not matched to a gene: 3. CDR1 is SGHAT and CDR2 is FQNNGV in the germline V gene. This CDR3 is CASSQGQGNQPQHF. CDR3 nucleotides: TGTGCCAGCAGCCAGGGACAGGGAAATCAGCCCCAGCATTTT.

The chain couples TRBV10-2 to TRBJ2-7; 7 positions match TRBD2. Germline V gives CDR1 WSHSY, CDR2 SAAADI. J lost 7 bases, V lost 4 bases, and 4 bases had no gene match. The CDR3 contains 12 residues. CDR3 bases: TGCGCCAGCAGTGCACTAGCGAATGAGCAGTACTTC. It yields the protein CASSALANEQYF.

This clone appeared a single time. The chain links TRBV15 to TRBJ2-7; 11 nucleotides match TRBD2. J lost 2 bases, V lost 5 bases, and 5 bases had no gene match. Germline V CDR1 and CDR2: LNHNV, YYDKDF (reference sequence). There are 15 residues in the CDR3. The CDR3 DNA reads TGTGCCACCAGCCGTGGGACTAGCGGAGCCTACGAGCAGTACTTC. Translated, it gives CATSRGTSGAYEQYF.

CDR3 nucleotide sequence: TGTGCCAGCAGCCTGCGGGACAGGTACAATGAGCAGTTCTTC. It codes for CASSLRDRYNEQFF. The rearrangement joins TRBV7-2 to TRBJ2-1, with 8 bases lining up with TRBD1. The CDR3 extends over 14 amino acids. V lost 5 bases, J lost 4 bases, and 4 bases stayed unmatched. The germline CDR1 and CDR2 sequences are SGHTA and FQGNSA. Full variable domain (remainder filled in from reference TRBV7-2 and TRBJ2-1): GAGVSQSPSNKVTEKGKDVELRCDPISGHTALYWYRQSLGQGLEFLIYFQGNSAPDKSGLPSDRFSAERTGGSVSTLTIQRTQQEDSAVYLCASSLRDRYNEQFFGPGTRLTVL.

This chain joins TRBV3-1 (or the pseudogene TRBV3-2) and TRBJ2-1, with a weak D call TRBD1 (5 bases). There are 14 residues in the CDR3. Per germline, CDR1 LGHDT and CDR2 YNNKEL (reference sequence). V was clipped by 4 bases and J by 6 bases, with 13 bases between them. The CDR3, as DNA: TGTGCCAGCAGCCTTCGCCGGACAATCAATGAGCAGTTCTTC. Translated: CASSLRRTINEQFF.

The chain has TRBV7-2 and TRBJ2-7; 8 positions agree with TRBD1. From germline, CDR1 is SGHTA and CDR2 FQGNSA. The CDR3 is 14 residues long. J lost 1 base, V lost 5 bases, and 4 bases had no gene match. DNA of the CDR3: TGTGCCAGCAGCCACCGGGACAGGTCCTACGAGCAGTACTTC. This gives the protein CASSHRDRSYEQYF.

The chain joins TRBV5-8 to TRBJ1-2; TRBD1 matches 7 bases. The germline CDR1 and CDR2 sequences are SGHTS and YDEGEE. The CDR3 length is 15 residues. The junction had 5 bases not matched to a gene; V was cut back by 1 base and J by 2 bases. The CDR3 DNA reads as TGTGCCAGCAGCTTGACCGGGACAGAAAACTATGGCTACACCTTC. It translates to CASSLTGTENYGYTF.

The sample holds one count of this clone. This chain joins TRBV19 and TRBJ1-2, with 8 bases identical to TRBD1. Trimming took 7 bases from V and 4 from J; bases not matched to a gene: 8. The CDR3 is 14 amino acids. The germline CDR1 and CDR2 sequences are LNHDA and SQIVND (reference sequence). The CDR3 reads CASNQGAPPYGYTF. In nucleotides, the CDR3 is TGTGCCAGTAATCAGGGGGCTCCCCCCTATGGCTACACCTTC.

This sequence joins TRBV2 and TRBJ2-7, with D tentatively TRBD2 (7 bases). CDR1 and CDR2 from the germline V gene are SNHLY and FYNNEI. The CDR3 has 13 residues. Trimming stripped 6 bases from V and 6 bases from J, with 15 bases between. CDR3 bases: TGTGCCAGCAGAAGTGGGGGGGCGAGCGAGCAGTACTTC. This translates into CASRSGGASEQYF. The full variable domain, with the rest looked up from reference TRBV2 and TRBJ2-7, is EPEVTQTPSHQVTQMGQEVILRCVPISNHLYFYWYRQILGQKVEFLVSFYNNEISEKSEIFDDQFSVERPDGSNFTLKIRSTKLEDSAMYFCASRSGGASEQYFGPGTRLTVT.

This chain uses TRBV30 with TRBJ2-7; possibly TRBD1 for D (5 bases). This CDR3 has 12 residues. The germline V and J ends were trimmed by 3 bases and 2 bases, with 8 bases remaining between them. CDR1 and CDR2 (germline): GTSNPN, SVGIG (reference sequence). The CDR3 protein is CAWSADTYEQYF. The CDR3 DNA is TGTGCCTGGAGCGCGGACACCTACGAGCAGTACTTC.

Here the CDR3 reads CASSPIRVSRNTEAFF. CDR3 bases: TGTGCCAGCAGCCCGATCCGGGTTTCACGGAACACTGAAGCTTTCTTT. This chain uses TRBV7-2 with TRBJ1-1; D is unresolved. V was cut by 5 bases and J by 1 base, with 17 bases left in between. Germline-derived CDR1 and CDR2 are SGHTA and FQGNSA. CDR3 size: 16 residues.

The chain is built from TRBV7-2 and TRBJ2-1, with a weak D call TRBD2 (6 bases). CDR3 length: 15 amino acids. Germline V gene data show CDR1 as SGHTA and CDR2 as FQGNSA. V gave up 5 bases and J gave up 3 bases, with 14 bases separating them. The CDR3 nucleotides read TGTGCCAGCAGCGAGTCCTCCGGGGGCTACAATGAGCAGTTCTTC. Protein product: CASSESSGGYNEQFF. Together with reference TRBV7-2 and TRBJ2-1, the CDR3 gives the full variable domain: GAGVSQSPSNKVTEKGKDVELRCDPISGHTALYWYRQSLGQGLEFLIYFQGNSAPDKSGLPSDRFSAERTGGSVSTLTIQRTQQEDSAVYLCASSESSGGYNEQFFGPGTRLTVL.

CDR3 loop: CASKESSYNSPLHF. The CDR3 DNA reads TGTGCCAGCAAAGAGAGCTCCTATAATTCACCCCTCCACTTT. The gene calls are TRBV25-1 and TRBJ1-6; D is uncertain. This CDR3 is 14 amino acids long. The germline gives CDR1 MGHDK, CDR2 SYGVNS. With 7 bases removed from V and 0 bases from J, the gap between germline ends came to 7 bases. Full variable domain (outside the CDR3, taken from reference TRBV25-1 and TRBJ1-6): EADIYQTPRYLVIGTGKKITLECSQTMGHDKMYWYQQDPGMELHLIHYSYGVNSTEKGDLSSESTVSRIRTEHFPLTLESARPSHTSQYLCASKESSYNSPLHFGNGTRLTVT.

This clone is a singleton in its sample. The CDR3 loop reads CASSAERLLQNEQFF. CDR3 sequence (DNA): TGTGCCAGCAGTGCAGAGCGGCTTTTGCAAAATGAGCAGTTCTTC. The gene calls are TRBV2 and TRBJ2-1, with D tentatively TRBD2 (5 bases). The V gene's germline CDR1 is SNHLY and CDR2 FYNNEI. The CDR3 is 15 amino acids. Trimming cost V 4 bases and J 7 bases, with 17 bases left between them.

This CDR3 is CSVADSRTEAFF. CDR3 bases: TGCAGCGTTGCGGACAGCCGAACTGAAGCTTTCTTT. This rearrangement joins TRBV29-1 to TRBJ1-1, with D possibly TRBD1 on 6 matching bases. Trimming left V 4 bases short and J 5 bases short, with 11 bases between. CDR1 and CDR2 (germline): SQVTM, ANQGSEA. The CDR3 is made up of 12 amino acids.

The chain has TRBV3-1 (or the pseudogene TRBV3-2) and TRBJ2-5; 9 bases align to TRBD2. Germline V lookup: CDR1 LGHDT, CDR2 YNNKEL (reference sequence). The CDR3 sequence is 15 residues long. After removal of 6 bases from V and 4 bases from J, the junction contained 9 bases not matched to a gene. The CDR3 loop reads CASSGSSGIGETQYF. CDR3 DNA: TGTGCCAGCAGTGGGTCTAGCGGGATAGGAGAGACCCAGTACTTC.

This clone showed up just a few times. The chain carries TRBV11-2 and TRBJ2-7; D remains unclear. This CDR3 contains 15 residues. Germline loops: CDR1 SGHAT, CDR2 FQNNGV. Trimming removed 3 bases at V and 0 bases at J, with 12 bases between. DNA of the CDR3: TGTGCCAGCAGCTTTGAGCTACCTCTCTCCTACGAGCAGTACTTC. As protein: CASSFELPLSYEQYF.

V is TRBV25-1 and J is TRBJ2-6; perhaps TRBD2 as D (5 bases). The germline V gene encodes CDR1 MGHDK and CDR2 SYGVNS. V lost 3 bases, J lost 0 bases, and 15 bases lay in between. The CDR3 sequence is 18 residues long. For the CDR3, the DNA is TGTGCCAGCAGTGACCATCGAAGAGGGAACTCTGGGGCCAACGTCCTGACTTTC. It codes for CASSDHRRGNSGANVLTF.